The clone carrying this TCR beta chain showed up just a few times. These data come from a study of T cells in Graves' hyperthyroidism and ophthalmopathy. Clinical symptoms, serum thyroxine, TRAb, thyroid ultrasound and orbital computed tomography established diagnosis. Regions amplified from RNA transcripts were the TCR beta CDR3 regions. The HTBI primer set was used in a first-round RT-PCR of the TCR CDR3. Each CDR3 protein gets one entry after TCRdb re-called the multiplex PCR reads with MiXCR. The repertoire consists of about 290,000 distinct CDR3 sequences, with about 15% occurring once and the leading ten covering approximately 60%. This CDR3 has 13 residues. Germline V lookup: CDR1 LGHNA, CDR2 YSLEER. Trimming shortened V by 4 bases and J by 9 bases, and 13 bases separated the two germline ends.

This clonotype was obtained from a woman aged 60-75 years with Graves' ophthalmopathy. This chain connects TRBV4-3 to TRBJ2-4; possibly TRBD1 for D (5 bases). The sample taken for sequencing was blood. The CDR3 DNA follows: TGCGCCAGCAGCCCGCAGCAAAGGGGCATTCAGTACTTC. Translating it yields CASSPQQRGIQYF.